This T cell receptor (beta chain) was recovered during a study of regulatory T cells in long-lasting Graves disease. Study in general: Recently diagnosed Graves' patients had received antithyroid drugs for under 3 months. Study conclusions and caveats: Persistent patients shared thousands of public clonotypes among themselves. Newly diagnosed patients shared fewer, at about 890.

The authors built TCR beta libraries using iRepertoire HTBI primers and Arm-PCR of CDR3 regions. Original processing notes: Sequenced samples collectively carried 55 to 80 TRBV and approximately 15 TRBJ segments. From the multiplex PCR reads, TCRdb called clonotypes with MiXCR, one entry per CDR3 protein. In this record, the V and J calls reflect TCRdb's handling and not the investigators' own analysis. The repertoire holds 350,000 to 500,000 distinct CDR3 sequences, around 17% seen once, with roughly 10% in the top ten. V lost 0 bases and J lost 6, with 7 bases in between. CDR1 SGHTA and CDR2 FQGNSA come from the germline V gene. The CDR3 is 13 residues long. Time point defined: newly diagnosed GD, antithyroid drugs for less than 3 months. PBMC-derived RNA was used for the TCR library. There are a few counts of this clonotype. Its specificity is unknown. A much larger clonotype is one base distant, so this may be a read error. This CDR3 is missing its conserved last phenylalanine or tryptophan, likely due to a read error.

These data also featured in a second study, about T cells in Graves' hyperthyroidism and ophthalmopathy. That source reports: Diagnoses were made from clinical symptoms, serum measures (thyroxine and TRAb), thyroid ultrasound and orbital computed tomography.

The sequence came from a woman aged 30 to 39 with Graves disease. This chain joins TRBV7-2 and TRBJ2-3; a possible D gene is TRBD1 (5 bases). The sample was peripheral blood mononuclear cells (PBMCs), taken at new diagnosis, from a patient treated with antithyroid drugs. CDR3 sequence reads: CASSLAGVDTQYL. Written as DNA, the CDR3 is TGTGCCAGCAGCTTAGCAGGGGTGGATACGCAGTATCTT.